The rows below give T cell receptor beta chains drawn from one sample of a study of T cells in tumors after PD-1 blockade. The data were produced by immunoSEQ multiplex PCR, yet TCRdb's version contains in-frame clones alone and is incomplete. The data contain some 18,000 clones, 81% of them seen just once; the ten biggest clones take up about a quarter. Sample: PBMCs, taken after anti-PD-1 therapy. These receptors originate from a human donor with advanced basal cell or squamous cell carcinoma (not recorded which). Each CDR3 is given without its conserved first and last residue. Expanded clones are given a class, and other clones once, few, many or no size at all.

clone size | J gene | V gene | CDR3 protein
. | TRBJ2-1 | TRBV7-9 | ASSFADSKQF
. | TRBJ2-1 | TRBV12-3/TRBV12-4 | ASRVNGNEQF
. | TRBJ1-5 | TRBV24-1 | ATSDSSTEYSNQPQH
. | TRBJ2-3 | TRBV6-2/TRBV6-3 | ASSTGTSLLDTQY
. | TRBJ1-5 | TRBV19 | ASSIEDLRNQPQH
. | TRBJ1-2 | TRBV5-1 | ASSPGHQYNYGYT
. | TRBJ1-2 | TRBV7-8 | ASTIVGAGMHGYT
. | TRBJ2-1 | TRBV7-8 | ASSLPGHNEQF
. | TRBJ2-3 | TRBV10-1 | ASSESFTPDTQY
medium-sized | TRBJ2-7 | TRBV12-5 | ASGLDRGTGDFEQY
few | TRBJ1-6 | TRBV2 | ASTGQGVYSPLH
. | TRBJ1-1 | TRBV10-1 | ASSRGNTEAF
. | TRBJ2-1 | TRBV4-1 | ASSQVREQF
. | TRBJ2-7 | TRBV18 | ASSPPPGTGGSEQY
. | TRBJ2-1 | TRBV7-8 | ASSLSGTTGNEQF
once | TRBJ2-4 | TRBV3-1/TRBV3-2 | ASSLGLAGDLIQY
. | TRBJ2-5 | TRBV4-1 | ASSQGGGLGTQY
. | TRBJ1-2 | TRBV12-3/TRBV12-4 | ASSLSPRSGYT
. | TRBJ1-1 | TRBV19 | ASSPTGRRMNTEAF
. | TRBJ1-2 | TRBV5-6 | ASSSVEGGYYGYT
. | TRBJ2-1 | TRBV4-1 | ASSQGSVRAGGPLGYNEQF
. | TRBJ1-1 | TRBV19 | ASSIDTGQDTEAF
. | TRBJ2-7 | TRBV6-1 | ASSEFGAASYEQY
. | TRBJ2-1 | TRBV15 | ATSRAGNEQF
. | TRBJ1-1 | TRBV27 | ASRFQGITEAF
. | TRBJ1-1 | TRBV3-1/TRBV3-2 | ASSQDRYEAF
few | TRBJ1-5 | TRBV6-5 | ASSRRAVAYQPQH
few | TRBJ2-1 | TRBV27 | ASSPTRAGDGEQF
. | TRBJ1-1 | TRBV15 | ATSRGRLATMNTEAF
few | TRBJ1-2 | TRBV10-1 | ASSRDRSWGYT
once | TRBJ2-5 | TRBV18 | ACGQGQETQY
. | TRBJ1-4 | TRBV10-3 | AISESKAGGNNEKLF
. | TRBJ2-1 | TRBV27 | ASSFRAVPGQGPSSYNEQF
. | TRBJ1-2 | TRBV28 | ASSLSGNYGYT
. | TRBJ2-7 | TRBV4-2 | ASSPYLRTSDLTYEQY
. | TRBJ2-7 | TRBV28 | ASSLTSGYEQY
once | TRBJ1-1 | TRBV25-1 | ASSDVGQGHTEAF
. | TRBJ2-3 | TRBV25-1 | ATWTGDYTDTQY
. | TRBJ1-6 | TRBV5-8 | ASSLPEYGNSPLH
. | TRBJ1-4 | TRBV6-5 | ASRPGQPNEKLF
. | TRBJ1-6 | TRBV6-5 | ASRVGQAPHILH
. | TRBJ2-3 | TRBV10-3 | AISGSLAGGTDTQY
. | TRBJ1-2 | TRBV7-9 | ASPPDSPPNYGYT
. | TRBJ2-7 | TRBV2 | ASTADWTGQTYEQY
. | TRBJ2-4 | TRBV19 | ASSTFRDRGLDIQY
. | TRBJ1-6 | TRBV5-6 | ASSLLDYNSPLH
. | TRBJ2-2 | TRBV7-6 | ASSPGPGQNTGELF
. | TRBJ1-3 | TRBV6-5 | ASARDRNTIY
. | TRBJ1-2 | TRBV2 | ASSPEQGPFYGYT
. | TRBJ2-1 | TRBV7-8 | ASSLSGAGYNEQF
. | TRBJ1-5 | TRBV18 | ASSPGQGAASNQPQH
. | TRBJ2-5 | TRBV7-7 | ASSLAFGETQY
. | TRBJ2-7 | TRBV19 | ASSIVPQGGGSTYEQY
. | TRBJ2-7 | TRBV27 | ASRPGASYEQY
. | TRBJ1-1 | TRBV5-1 | ASSPGTGGMIEAF